The 15 T cell receptor beta chains presented below share a single source sample, sequenced in a study of long-term antiretroviral therapy in people with HIV. Sequencing relied on immunoSEQ assay v3.0, run at survey level. The data were produced by immunoSEQ multiplex PCR, yet TCRdb's version contains in-frame clones alone and is incomplete. The sample shows fewer than 35,000 clones, approximately 83% of them seen only once. Sequencing was performed on unsorted PBMCs, taken 0.4 years before starting antiretroviral therapy. These receptors all stem from a man between 18 and 35 years old with HIV.

The CDR3 sequence: CASSRGQGSPPLHF. Here the CDR3 DNA reads TGTGCCAGCAGCCGGGGCCAGGGGTCCCCACCCCTCCACTTT. The chain is built from TRBV7-9 and TRBJ1-6, with D perhaps TRBD1 (6 bases). Trimming took 5 bases from V and 11 from J, leaving 16 bases between them. CDR1 is SEHNR, CDR2 FQNEAQ, per germline (reference sequence). CDR3 length equals 14 residues.

The V gene is TRBV9, the J gene TRBJ2-6, with 9 bases that match TRBD1. The germline CDR1 and CDR2 sequences are SGDLS and YYNGEE. The CDR3 is 18 residues long. Unmatched junction bases numbered 8, after V lost 3 bases and J lost 1 base. Written as DNA, the CDR3 is TGTGCCAGCAGCGGATACAGGGGGCAAGCTTCTGGGGCCAACGTCCTGACTTTC. It encodes CASSGYRGQASGANVLTF.

This chain links TRBV12-1 with TRBJ2-1; the D segment call TRBD2 is taken from the table without a DNA check. TRBV12-1 is assigned pseudogene status. CDR3 size: 16 residues. CDR3 residues: CASSSKLAGLYNEQFF. In nucleotides, the CDR3 is TGTGCCAGCAGCTCAAAACTAGCGGGCCTCTACAATGAGCAGTTCTTC.

The V gene is TRBV5-1, the J gene TRBJ2-3; the D gene is possibly TRBD2 (6 bases). The CDR3 contains 13 residues. Trimming took off 5 bases at V and 6 bases at J, with 13 bases between the two ends. From germline, CDR1 is SGHRS and CDR2 YFSETQ. The CDR3 is CASREVGGDTQYF. In DNA, the CDR3 is TGCGCCAGCAGGGAGGTCGGAGGGGATACGCAGTATTTT.

The V and J genes are TRBV28 and TRBJ2-1; 14 bases agree with TRBD2. This CDR3 region has 19 residues. Germline trimming cut 5 bases from V and 7 bases from J; bases unmatched to any gene: 16. Looked up from germline, CDR1 is MDHEN and CDR2 is SYDVKM. CDR3 residues: CASSPFSGTSGRGGNEQFF. CDR3 in DNA: TGTGCCAGCAGTCCCTTCTCCGGGACTAGCGGGAGAGGGGGAAATGAGCAGTTCTTC.

The chain links TRBV7-6 to TRBJ2-2, with D hard to call. The CDR3 runs to 17 residues. The V end was cut by 4 bases, the J end by 0 bases, with 15 bases between. Germline CDR1 SGHVS, CDR2 FNYEAQ. The CDR3: CASSSTTDAANTGELFF. CDR3 bases: TGTGCCAGCAGCTCGACCACGGACGCCGCGAACACCGGGGAGCTGTTTTTT.

The genes are TRBV4-3 and TRBJ2-7; 10 bases map to TRBD1. The CDR3 has 14 residues. CDR1 is LGHNA and CDR2 is YSLEER in the germline V gene. The V and J ends lost 1 base and 5 bases, in that order; junction bases with no gene match: 2. For the CDR3, the DNA is TGCGCCAGCAGCCAAGGGACAGGGGGTGACGAGCAGTACTTC. It yields the protein CASSQGTGGDEQYF.

This clone appeared a few times. The chain combines TRBV6-1 with TRBJ1-5; TRBD1 is a possible D gene (6 bases). CDR3 length equals 13 residues. Deletions cut 6 bases from V and 7 bases from J, with 13 bases between. Looked up from germline, CDR1 is MNHNS and CDR2 is SASEGT. This CDR3 is CASSVQGDQPQHF. The CDR3 DNA is TGTGCCAGCAGCGTACAGGGAGACCAGCCCCAGCATTTT.

This clone appeared a few times. This chain connects TRBV25-1 to TRBJ1-2; D is perhaps TRBD1 (6 bases). Trimming removed 2 bases at V and 4 bases at J, with 8 bases between. The CDR3 loop spans 13 amino acids. Germline V lookup: CDR1 MGHDK, CDR2 SYGVNS. CDR3 in DNA: TGTGCCAGCAGTGAAGGACAGACCTATGGCTACACCTTC. This codes for CASSEGQTYGYTF.

The chain employs TRBV6-6 and TRBJ2-7; 11 positions agree with TRBD2. There are 15 residues in the CDR3. Trimming cost V 6 bases and J 3 bases; bases outside gene matches: 7. Looked up from germline, CDR1 is MNHNY and CDR2 is SVGAGI (reference sequence). Here the CDR3 DNA reads TGTGCCAGCAGCCTACTAGCGGGGGACTACTACGAGCAGTACTTC. It codes for CASSLLAGDYYEQYF.

This sequence joins TRBV5-4 and TRBJ2-7; TRBD1 agrees at 10 bases. The CDR3 contains 16 residues. Germline-derived CDR1 and CDR2 are SGHNT and YYREEE (reference sequence). Trimming at V came to 0 bases and at J to 0 bases, leaving 3 bases not matched to a gene. CDR3 DNA sequence: TGTGCCAGCAGCTTGGGGGGACAGGGGACCTCCTACGAGCAGTACTTC. Residues: CASSLGGQGTSYEQYF. Looking up the rest from reference TRBV5-4 and TRBJ2-7 gives the full variable domain: ETGVTQSPTHLIKTRGQQVTLRCSSQSGHNTVSWYQQALGQGPQFIFQYYREEENGRGNFPPRFSGLQFPNYSSELNVNALELDDSALYLCASSLGGQGTSYEQYFGPGTRLTVT.

The chain couples TRBV2 to TRBJ2-7, with D perhaps matching TRBD2 (6 bases). The CDR3 length is 16 residues. The germline V and J ends were trimmed by 6 bases and 4 bases, with 22 bases remaining between them. CDR1 and CDR2 (germline): SNHLY, FYNNEI. The CDR3 DNA follows: TGTGCCAGCAGCCCAGGCGGAGGACTAATGTTGTACGAGCAGTACTTC. Its translation: CASSPGGGLMLYEQYF.

The gene calls are TRBV6-5 and TRBJ2-5; TRBD2 matches 10 bases. Germline V lookup: CDR1 MNHEY, CDR2 SVGAGI. This CDR3 has 15 residues. Losses at the gene ends were 2 bases for V and 4 bases for J; bases not matched to a gene: 4. The CDR3 loop reads CASSYGTSVGETQYF. DNA for the CDR3: TGTGCCAGCAGTTACGGGACTAGCGTTGGAGAGACCCAGTACTTC.

This clone was recorded only once. The chain carries TRBV30 and TRBJ2-7, with D uncertain. V was pared by 0 bases and J by 5 bases, with 8 bases between. The germline gives CDR1 GTSNPN, CDR2 SVGIG (reference sequence). This CDR3 region has 12 residues. CDR3 loop: CAWSVRFHEQYF. The CDR3 DNA reads TGTGCCTGGAGTGTACGCTTTCACGAGCAGTACTTC.

The chain uses TRBV5-1 and TRBJ1-1, with a tentative D call TRBD1 (5 bases). Trimming cost V 5 bases and J 1 base, with 12 bases left between them. This CDR3 spans 14 amino acids. The V gene's germline CDR1 is SGHRS and CDR2 YFSETQ. The CDR3 DNA sequence: TGCGCCAGCAGGGCCTTGGGACGGAACACTGAAGCTTTCTTT. It codes for CASRALGRNTEAFF. Complete variable domain (other parts from reference TRBV5-1 and TRBJ1-1): KAGVTQTPRYLIKTRGQQVTLSCSPISGHRSVSWYQQTPGQGLQFLFEYFSETQRNKGNFPGRFSGRQFSNSRSEMNVSTLELGDSALYLCASRALGRNTEAFFGQGTRLTVV.